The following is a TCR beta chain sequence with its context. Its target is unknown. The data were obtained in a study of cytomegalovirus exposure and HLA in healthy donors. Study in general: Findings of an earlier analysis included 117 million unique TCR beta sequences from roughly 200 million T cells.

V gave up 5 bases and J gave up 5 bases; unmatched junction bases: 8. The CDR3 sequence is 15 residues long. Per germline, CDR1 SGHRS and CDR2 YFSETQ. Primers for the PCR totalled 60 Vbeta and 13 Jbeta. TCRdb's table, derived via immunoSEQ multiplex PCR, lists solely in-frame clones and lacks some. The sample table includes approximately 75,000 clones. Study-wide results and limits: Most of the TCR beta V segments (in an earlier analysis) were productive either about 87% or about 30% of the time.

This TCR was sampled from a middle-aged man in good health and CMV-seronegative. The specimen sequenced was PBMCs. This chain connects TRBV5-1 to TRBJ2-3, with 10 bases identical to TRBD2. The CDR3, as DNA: TGCGCCAGCAGGGACCTAGCGGGAGTTATAGATACGCAGTATTTT. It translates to CASRDLAGVIDTQYF.